A selection of T cell receptor beta chains follows, all from one sample in a study of T cells after yellow fever vaccination. TCRdb re-called the 5' RACE reads with MiXCR, one entry per CDR3 protein. The repertoire has some 260,000 distinct CDR3 sequences, roughly 5.2% of them found once; the top ten carry 2.5% to 4%. The material was CD4+ T cells sorted from PBMCs, obtained on the day of the yellow fever booster vaccination. Receptors originate from a man younger than 35 who received the YFV17D yellow fever vaccine. Both conserved end residues are part of each CDR3. The order of the fields is clone size, V gene, J gene, D gene, CDR3 protein, CDR3 DNA. D genes are given only for firm matches. Not all rows give a size; the values are once, few, many and, for expanded clones, a class.

NA	TRBV6-2/TRBV6-3	TRBJ2-1	TRBD2	CASSYSPSGGYNEQFF	TGTGCCAGCAGTTACTCGCCTAGCGGGGGATACAATGAGCAGTTCTTC
many	TRBV7-2	TRBJ2-2	NA	CASSLNRLDNTGELFF	TGTGCCAGCAGCTTGAACCGTCTAGATAACACCGGGGAGCTGTTTTTT
NA	TRBV27	TRBJ1-6	TRBD1	CASSPRDRPNSPLHF	TGTGCCAGCAGTCCTCGGGACAGGCCAAATTCACCCCTCCACTTT
many	TRBV3-1	TRBJ1-1	NA	CASSQVLGNTEAFF	TGTGCCAGCAGCCAAGTGTTAGGGAACACTGAAGCTTTCTTT
few	TRBV27	TRBJ1-1	TRBD1	CASSPRGRSTEAFF	TGTGCCAGCAGTCCCAGGGGGCGAAGCACTGAAGCTTTCTTT
many	TRBV7-6	TRBJ2-5	TRBD2	CASTSGAAGTQYF	TGTGCCAGCACTAGCGGGGCCGCAGGGACCCAGTACTTC
NA	TRBV6-2/TRBV6-3	TRBJ1-4	TRBD1	CASTPRDRGHRGEKLFF	TGTGCCAGCACCCCGCGGGACAGGGGACACCGAGGTGAAAAACTGTTTTTT
many	TRBV2	TRBJ2-6	NA	CASTAGANVLTF	TGTGCCAGCACAGCTGGGGCCAACGTCCTGACTTTC
few	TRBV7-9	TRBJ2-2	NA	CASSRGGELFF	TGTGCCAGCAGCCGGGGTGGGGAGCTGTTTTTT
NA	TRBV3-1	TRBJ1-4	NA	CASSLGGDEKLFF	TGTGCCAGCAGCCTCGGCGGAGATGAAAAACTGTTTTTT
NA	TRBV12-3/TRBV12-4	TRBJ2-1	TRBD1	CASSLIPGQGIQFF	TGTGCCAGCAGCCTTATCCCGGGACAGGGGATTCAGTTCTTC
few	TRBV7-9	TRBJ2-2	TRBD1	CASSPRGQGQTGELFF	TGTGCCAGCAGCCCTAGGGGACAGGGCCAAACCGGGGAGCTGTTTTTT
many	TRBV12-3/TRBV12-4	TRBJ2-1	TRBD1	CASSRRDSTYNEQFF	TGTGCCAGCAGTCGCCGGGACAGTACCTACAATGAGCAGTTCTTC
few	TRBV28	TRBJ1-5	NA	CASSLSRRNQPQHF	TGTGCCAGCAGTTTATCGCGGCGCAATCAGCCCCAGCATTTT
NA	TRBV9	TRBJ1-2	NA	CASSPRGQADGYTF	TGTGCCAGCAGCCCGCGGGGCCAGGCGGATGGCTACACCTTC
few	TRBV12-3/TRBV12-4	TRBJ2-3	NA	CASSSSGRGTDTQYF	TGTGCCAGCAGTTCCTCCGGCAGAGGCACAGATACGCAGTATTTT
few	TRBV10-3	TRBJ2-1	NA	CAITGENEQFF	TGTGCCATCACCGGGGAGAATGAGCAGTTCTTC
many	TRBV4-1	TRBJ1-6	NA	CASSHGVGSFIGSPLHF	TGCGCCAGCAGCCATGGGGTAGGATCCTTTATTGGTTCACCCCTCCACTTT
NA	TRBV6-5	TRBJ1-4	NA	CASSYSGYEKLFF	TGTGCCAGCAGTTACTCGGGTTATGAAAAACTGTTTTTT
many	TRBV11-2	TRBJ2-3	NA	CASSLGGGPDTQYF	TGTGCCAGCAGCTTAGGGGGGGGCCCAGATACGCAGTATTTT
many	TRBV7-2	TRBJ1-1	NA	CASSSDGAFF	TGTGCCAGCAGCTCCGACGGAGCTTTCTTT
many	TRBV12-3/TRBV12-4	TRBJ1-1	NA	CASSEFFTGTLRTLNTEAFF	TGTGCCAGCAGTGAATTCTTCACAGGGACCCTGCGAACCTTGAACACTGAAGCTTTCTTT
few	TRBV29-1	TRBJ2-6	NA	CSVRESASGANVLTF	TGCAGCGTTAGGGAATCGGCTTCTGGGGCCAACGTCCTGACTTTC
few	TRBV28	TRBJ2-2	TRBD2	CAMGQRENTGELFF	TGTGCCATGGGGCAGCGGGAGAACACCGGGGAGCTGTTTTTT
NA	TRBV5-1	TRBJ1-2	NA	CASSLGAGRGGSGYTF	TGCGCCAGCAGCTTGGGAGCAGGGAGAGGGGGAAGTGGCTACACCTTC
few	TRBV7-2	TRBJ1-5	NA	CASSFSDYSNQPQHF	TGTGCCAGCAGCTTTAGCGACTATAGCAATCAGCCCCAGCATTTT
many	TRBV7-8	TRBJ1-1	NA	CASSFRVPPFPEAFF	TGTGCCAGCAGCTTTAGGGTCCCCCCGTTCCCTGAAGCTTTCTTT
few	TRBV10-3	TRBJ1-1	TRBD1	CAIIEPDRAFGTEAFF	TGTGCCATCATAGAGCCCGACAGGGCTTTCGGCACTGAAGCTTTCTTT
many	TRBV5-1	TRBJ2-3	TRBD2	CASSLAPQRGGTDTQYF	TGCGCCAGCAGCTTGGCCCCCCAGCGGGGGGGCACAGATACGCAGTATTTT
NA	TRBV5-1	TRBJ1-2	TRBD1	CASSDRGLTNYGYTF	TGCGCCAGCAGTGACAGGGGGCTTACTAACTATGGCTACACCTTC
NA	TRBV9	TRBJ1-1	TRBD1	CASSQGVYLTEAFF	TGTGCCAGCAGCCAGGGGGTCTACTTGACTGAAGCTTTCTTT
many	TRBV10-3	TRBJ1-6	TRBD1	CAISDGQGDNSPLHF	TGTGCCATCAGTGACGGACAGGGCGATAATTCACCCCTCCACTTT
few	TRBV6-5	TRBJ2-5	TRBD2	CASSYSVAGRVETQYF	TGTGCCAGCAGTTACTCGGTAGCGGGGCGGGTAGAGACCCAGTACTTC
NA	TRBV12-3/TRBV12-4	TRBJ1-1	NA	CASSQQGRLTEAFF	TGTGCCAGCAGTCAACAGGGACGCCTGACCGAAGCTTTCTTT
many	TRBV27	TRBJ2-1	NA	CASSLKWAANEQFF	TGTGCCAGCAGTTTGAAGTGGGCGGCGAATGAGCAGTTCTTC
many	TRBV4-3	TRBJ2-3	NA	CASSRQVGISSTPDTQYF	TGCGCCAGCAGCCGACAAGTTGGGATATCGAGCACGCCAGATACGCAGTATTTT
NA	TRBV12-3/TRBV12-4	TRBJ2-5	TRBD2	CASSRLAGSGETQYF	TGTGCCAGCAGTCGCCTAGCGGGGTCGGGGGAGACCCAGTACTTC
NA	TRBV5-1	TRBJ2-5	NA	CASRVDLETQYF	TGCGCCAGCAGGGTTGATTTGGAGACCCAGTACTTC
few	TRBV27	TRBJ2-3	TRBD2	CASSPGTSPRRTDTQYF	TGTGCCAGCAGTCCCGGGACTAGCCCCCGGCGCACAGATACGCAGTATTTT
many	TRBV3-1	TRBJ1-5	NA	CASSQGAGAVQPQHF	TGTGCCAGCAGCCAAGGAGCCGGGGCCGTCCAGCCCCAGCATTTT
NA	TRBV4-3	TRBJ2-3	NA	CASSQGRTPSTDTQYF	TGCGCCAGCAGCCAAGGCCGGACGCCGAGCACAGATACGCAGTATTTT
NA	TRBV5-1	TRBJ2-3	NA	CASSLEGRAADTQYF	TGCGCCAGCAGCTTGGAGGGCAGGGCGGCAGATACGCAGTATTTT
many	TRBV5-1	TRBJ2-1	TRBD2	CASSWTSGNYNEQFF	TGCGCCAGCAGCTGGACTAGCGGGAACTACAATGAGCAGTTCTTC
few	TRBV28	TRBJ1-2	TRBD1	CASSRGQGWLGYGYTF	TGTGCCAGCAGTCGGGGACAGGGGTGGTTGGGCTATGGCTACACCTTC
many	TRBV19	TRBJ2-7	NA	CASSIGGYEQYF	TGTGCCAGTAGTATAGGCGGTTACGAGCAGTACTTC
many	TRBV12-5	TRBJ2-5	NA	CASGSGDYQETQYF	TGTGCTAGTGGTTCTGGGGACTACCAAGAGACCCAGTACTTC
few	TRBV3-1	TRBJ1-5	NA	CASQLRGSNQPQHF	TGTGCCAGTCAACTTCGGGGTAGCAATCAGCCCCAGCATTTT
few	TRBV5-1	TRBJ1-3	TRBD1	CASSYRGFSGNTIYF	TGCGCCAGCAGTTACAGGGGGTTCTCTGGAAACACCATATATTTT
few	TRBV7-2	TRBJ2-2	TRBD2	CASSFPGGADTGELFF	TGTGCCAGCAGCTTCCCCGGGGGGGCGGACACCGGGGAGCTGTTTTTT
few	TRBV20-1	TRBJ1-1	TRBD1	CSARDRGFFSEAFF	TGCAGTGCCAGAGACAGGGGATTCTTCTCTGAAGCTTTCTTT
NA	TRBV10-3	TRBJ2-5	TRBD2	CAIRTGTSGETQYF	TGTGCCATCAGAACCGGGACTAGTGGTGAGACCCAGTACTTC
NA	TRBV7-8	TRBJ1-2	NA	CASSLSSDSRYGYTF	TGTGCCAGCAGCTTATCCAGCGACAGCCGCTATGGCTACACCTTC
few	TRBV7-2	TRBJ1-5	NA	CASSLMGGQGGNQPQHF	TGTGCCAGCAGCTTAATGGGGGGTCAGGGAGGCAATCAGCCCCAGCATTTT
few	TRBV11-3	TRBJ2-3	NA	CASSPLPQAGKTDTQYF	TGTGCCAGCAGCCCACTCCCCCAGGCGGGCAAGACAGATACGCAGTATTTT
many	TRBV12-3/TRBV12-4	TRBJ1-1	TRBD1	CASSLTGDATEAFF	TGTGCCAGCAGCCTAACAGGGGATGCCACTGAAGCTTTCTTT